This TCR beta chain was recorded in a study of cytomegalovirus exposure and HLA in healthy donors. Across the whole study: A subsequent analysis reported that the roughly 120 validation repertoires were produced on the same platform that had also been used for the 550 to 750 first-cohort repertoires. Study-wide findings and caveats: The study flagged roughly 150 TCR beta chains as cytomegalovirus-associated. Subsequent analysis of the roughly 120 validation repertoires found a tendency for first-cohort TCR clusters to co-occur. Rare TCR sequences dominated, though some public TCRs recurred in many donors.

There are 15 residues in the CDR3. CDR1 MDHEN and CDR2 SYDVKM come from the germline V gene. V shed 5 bases and J 2 bases; nucleotides not matched to a gene: 4. Of note for this clone: Its antigen is as yet unknown.

Measured with immunoSEQ multiplex PCR; TCRdb has only the in-frame clones, and not every one. This table holds 250,000 to 350,000 clones, 88% found once. The origin of this receptor is a woman aged 18-29 years in good health and CMV-seronegative. The chain combines TRBV28 with TRBJ2-7; 12 bases agree with TRBD2. What was sequenced was PBMCs. The DNA of the CDR3 is TGTGCCAGCAGTAGCAGACTAGCGGGAGCCTACGAGCAGTACTTC. It is translated as CASSSRLAGAYEQYF.